This T cell receptor beta chain was sequenced for a study of T cell responses to AZD1222 COVID-19 vaccine. General study findings and limits: There were mostly white British donors and more females than males, and clonal diversity was possibly underestimated. Repertoire samples came only from after the peak T cell response. The CD4 TCRs associated with vaccination extended across spike and predominated at 160-218 and 743-854.

Deletions cut 6 bases from V and 6 bases from J, with 13 bases between. CDR3 length: 13 residues. Pooled together were second doses at about 4 or about 12 weeks. TCRdb's copy holds only in-frame clones and misses some; the assay was immunoSEQ multiplex PCR. This sample carries 150,000 to 200,000 clones, about 83% of them seen once, and the ten largest clones take 0.95% to 1.1%. Comment on this clone: The antigen remains unidentified.

The source is an adult who received the AZD1222 COVID-19 vaccine. This material consisted of peripheral blood, taken 28 days after the second AZD1222 dose. The chain uses TRBV12-3 or TRBV12-4 and TRBJ2-3; no reliable D call. The CDR3 DNA reads TGTGCCAGCAGAACTACCCCCTTGGATACGCAGTATTTT. It codes for CASRTTPLDTQYF.